This T cell receptor beta chain was identified during a study of cytomegalovirus exposure and HLA in healthy donors. PCR employed 60 Vbeta and 13 Jbeta primers. Libraries were prepared by immunoSEQ multiplex PCR; TCRdb keeps only in-frame clonotypes and omits some of them. The table has 130,000 or so clones, 61% seen once; the top ten hold around 1.9%. A few counts support this clone. V was clipped by 4 bases and J by 2 bases; unmatched bases: 6. CDR3 length: 16 amino acids. Germline CDR1 LNHDA, CDR2 SQIVND (reference sequence). V is TRBV19 and J is TRBJ1-2; 11 positions match TRBD1. This receptor was taken from a male donor in good health and CMV-seronegative. Sequencing was performed on PBMCs. This chain's CDR3 is CASSTLGQGANYGYTF. The CDR3 DNA is TGTGCCAGTAGTACTCTTGGACAGGGGGCGAACTATGGCTACACCTTC.